These 29 T cell receptor beta chains were all obtained from the same sample, sequenced in a study of blood T cell repertoires in COVID-19. Assay: immunoSEQ multiplex PCR; the TCRdb copy retains only in-frame clones and omits some. The sample contains 430,000 or so clones, roughly 88% of which appear only once. The sequenced material came from PBMCs or T cells enriched from blood (not recorded which). These receptors all stem from a middle-aged woman who had recovered from COVID-19.

The genes are TRBV4-3 and TRBJ2-3; 8 bases fit TRBD1. Per germline, CDR1 LGHNA and CDR2 YSLEER. The V segment lost 8 bases and the J segment 0 bases; nucleotides outside the gene matches: 1. This CDR3 region has 13 residues. The CDR3 loop is CASWDRSTDTQYF. CDR3 DNA: TGCGCCAGCTGGGACAGGAGCACAGATACGCAGTATTTT.

The chain has TRBV7-2 and TRBJ2-1; 11 bases match TRBD2. CDR1 SGHTA and CDR2 FQGNSA come from the germline V gene. The CDR3 covers 14 residues. Trimming took 3 bases from V and 9 from J; bases not matched to a gene: 4. CDR3 DNA sequence: TGTGCCAGCAGCTTTCGACTAGCGGGAACTGAGCAGTTCTTC. Translating gives CASSFRLAGTEQFF.

V is TRBV10-3 and J is TRBJ1-1, with a possible D match to TRBD1 (5 bases). This CDR3 has 15 residues. Germline V CDR1 and CDR2: ENHRY, SYGVKD. V was cut by 4 bases and J by 2 bases, with 14 bases left in between. The DNA for the CDR3 is TGTGCCATCAGTGCGGAGGGGCGTAGAAACACTGAAGCTTTCTTT. It encodes CAISAEGRRNTEAFF.

The chain joins TRBV13 to TRBJ1-6, with 10 bases aligning to TRBD1. Germline-derived CDR1 and CDR2 are PRHDT and FYEKMQ (reference sequence). The CDR3 totals 17 residues. Losses at the gene ends were 6 bases for V and 5 bases for J; bases not matched to a gene: 10. Here the CDR3 DNA reads TGTGCCAGCAGTTTCCTGTCCGGGACAGGGGATAATTCACCCCTCCACTTT. This sequence encodes CASSFLSGTGDNSPLHF.

This clone was found once. The chain has TRBV7-9 and TRBJ2-4, with D uncertain. Germline V gene sequence: CDR1 SEHNR, CDR2 FQNEAQ (reference sequence). The CDR3 length is 15 residues. Trimming took 2 bases from V and 1 from J, leaving 9 bases between them. The CDR3 DNA sequence: TGTGCCAGCAGCTTATCTCGGGTTGCCAAAAACATTCAGTACTTC. The encoded protein is CASSLSRVAKNIQYF.

The sample holds one count of this clone. The chain joins TRBV10-3 to TRBJ2-1; 11 bases agree with TRBD2. The CDR3 length is 16 residues. The trim removed 2 bases at V and 5 bases at J, leaving 5 bases unmatched. Germline V gives CDR1 ENHRY, CDR2 SYGVKD. The CDR3 sequence: CAISEIATSGNNEQFF. The CDR3, as DNA: TGTGCCATCAGTGAGATAGCGACTAGCGGGAACAATGAGCAGTTCTTC.

J is TRBJ1-2 and V is TRBV12-3 or TRBV12-4; possibly TRBD1 for D (5 bases). Trimming cost V 3 bases and J 4 bases, with 9 bases left between them. This CDR3 contains 13 residues. For the CDR3, the DNA is TGTGCCAGCAGTTTTAGGACAAGCTATGGCTACACCTTC. This gives the protein CASSFRTSYGYTF.

The gene calls are TRBV15 and TRBJ2-7; TRBD1 aligns across 8 bases. The CDR3 consists of 15 residues. Germline lookup yields CDR1 LNHNV and CDR2 YYDKDF (reference sequence). The V and J ends lost 4 bases and 0 bases, in that order; junction bases with no gene match: 5. This chain's CDR3 is CATSKDRESSYEQYF. The CDR3 coding sequence is TGTGCCACCAGCAAGGACAGGGAAAGCTCCTACGAGCAGTACTTC.

The J gene is TRBJ1-1, the V gene TRBV18, with no clear D. In germline, CDR1 is KGHSH, CDR2 LQKENI. V lost 3 bases and J lost 5, with 16 bases in between. The CDR3 consists of 15 residues. DNA of the CDR3: TGTGCCAGCTCACCTTCGACCCGGGTCTTAACTGAAGCTTTCTTT. This translates into CASSPSTRVLTEAFF.

The chain is built from TRBV2 and TRBJ1-5; D gene ambiguous. V lost 3 bases to trimming and J lost 5 bases, with 14 bases between them. This CDR3 spans 15 amino acids. Per germline, CDR1 SNHLY and CDR2 FYNNEI. The CDR3 DNA is TGTGCCAGCAGTGAGAGGAGGGAGAGGGATCAGCCCCAGCATTTT. Protein sequence: CASSERRERDQPQHF. Complete variable domain (other parts from reference TRBV2 and TRBJ1-5): EPEVTQTPSHQVTQMGQEVILRCVPISNHLYFYWYRQILGQKVEFLVSFYNNEISEKSEIFDDQFSVERPDGSNFTLKIRSTKLEDSAMYFCASSERRERDQPQHFGDGTRLSIL.

This clone was seen only once. CDR3 coding DNA: TGTGCCAGCAGCCAATACAAAGCCGGGGGCCAAGAGACCCAGTACTTC. Its translation is CASSQYKAGGQETQYF. The V call is TRBV3-1 (or the pseudogene TRBV3-2), the J call TRBJ2-5; perhaps TRBD2 as D (6 bases). V shed 2 bases and J shed 1 base, with 14 bases lying between them. Germline CDR1 is LGHDT and CDR2 is YNNKEL (reference sequence). There are 16 residues in the CDR3.

The chain recombines TRBV5-6 with TRBJ2-5; 7 bases are a match to TRBD2. This CDR3 comprises 13 residues. The V segment lost 0 bases and the J segment 4 bases; nucleotides outside the gene matches: 0. In germline, CDR1 is SGHDT, CDR2 YYEEEE. CDR3 amino acids: CASSLGLAETQYF. CDR3 nucleotides: TGTGCCAGCAGCTTGGGACTAGCAGAGACCCAGTACTTC.

Only one count was recorded for this clone. The chain uses TRBV20-1 and TRBJ2-7; TRBD2 might be the D (6 bases). Germline lookup yields CDR1 DFQATT and CDR2 SNEGSKA (reference sequence). The CDR3 spans 11 residues. The CDR3 here is CRSDGSCEQYF. The CDR3 bases are TGCAGGTCGGACGGGAGCTGCGAGCAGTACTTC.

The chain links TRBV18 to TRBJ2-7, with TRBD2 identical over 10 bases. The CDR3 loop spans 13 amino acids. The germline CDR1 and CDR2 sequences are KGHSH and LQKENI. V shed 5 bases and J 7 bases; nucleotides not matched to a gene: 5. CDR3 bases: TGTGCCAGCTCATCTAGCGGGGGCCTGGAGCAGTACTTC. Translated: CASSSSGGLEQYF.

The table lists this clone with a count of one. CDR3 coding DNA: TGTGCCAGCAGTCTGTATTCCCGGGACAGGGGCTACGAGCAGTACTTC. Amino acids: CASSLYSRDRGYEQYF. This chain links TRBV27 with TRBJ2-7; TRBD1 agrees at 10 bases. The V and J ends lost 5 bases and 3 bases, in that order; junction bases with no gene match: 10. The CDR3 is 16 residues long. Germline loops: CDR1 MNHEY, CDR2 SMNVEV (reference sequence).

CDR3 sequence (DNA): TGTGCCAGCACCCCGGGACTCAACACCGGGGAGCTGTTTTTT. This translates into CASTPGLNTGELFF. The chain is built from TRBV27 and TRBJ2-2; the D gene is possibly TRBD2 (6 bases). CDR3 length: 14 residues. Trimming removed 7 bases from V and 2 bases from J, with 11 bases in between. Germline assignment: CDR1 MNHEY and CDR2 SMNVEV (reference sequence).

The V gene is TRBV29-1, the J gene TRBJ2-1; 7 nucleotides align to TRBD2. The germline CDR1 and CDR2 sequences are SQVTM and ANQGSEA. The CDR3 is 15 amino acids. V trimming: 6 bases; J trimming: 2 bases; junction bases outside the gene matches: 10. The chain's CDR3 is CSVASGLAAYNEQFF. The CDR3 region has the DNA TGCAGCGTCGCCTCGGGGCTAGCGGCCTACAATGAGCAGTTCTTC.

The chain recombines TRBV29-1 with TRBJ1-2; 7 bases line up with TRBD1. The germline gives CDR1 SQVTM, CDR2 ANQGSEA. V was clipped by 5 bases and J by 5 bases; unmatched bases: 8. This CDR3 has 13 amino acids. The CDR3 reads CSVRQGYFYGYTF. In DNA form, the CDR3 reads TGCAGCGTTCGACAGGGCTACTTTTATGGCTACACCTTC.

The rearrangement links TRBV2 to TRBJ2-1; TRBD2 matches at 11 bases. J was trimmed by 9 bases and V by 6 bases; bases with no gene match: 10. Germline CDR1 reads SNHLY; CDR2 reads FYNNEI. The length of the CDR3 is 15 residues. The CDR3 region has the DNA TGTGCCAGCAGCCCGGGACTAGCGGCGGGGGGTGAGCAGTTCTTC. As protein: CASSPGLAAGGEQFF.

This clone was observed a handful of times. V gene TRBV7-2 combines with J gene TRBJ2-5; possible D gene TRBD2, 6 bases. The CDR3 sequence is 16 residues long. V was shortened by 5 bases and J by 5 bases, with 21 bases between the two germline ends. Germline assignment: CDR1 SGHTA and CDR2 FQGNSA. The CDR3 sequence: CASSPDRTLAKETQYF. DNA for the CDR3: TGTGCCAGCAGCCCCGACCGGACTCTAGCGAAGGAGACCCAGTACTTC.

The chain is built from TRBV13 and TRBJ2-7; TRBD1 is a possible D gene (5 bases). The V gene's germline CDR1 is PRHDT and CDR2 FYEKMQ (reference sequence). V lost 5 bases and J lost 3, with 20 bases in between. The length of the CDR3 is 16 residues. CDR3 DNA sequence: TGTGCCAGCAGCATAAATACAGGTAGAGTGAACTACGAGCAGTACTTC. Translation gives CASSINTGRVNYEQYF.

To note about this clone: Germline and junction disagree at one end, which may indicate a read error. V and J are TRBV7-2 and TRBJ2-5; 12 bases map to TRBD2. Germline V gene sequence: CDR1 SGHTA, CDR2 FQGNSA. The CDR3 has 15 amino acids. Here the CDR3 reads CASTLLAGGLETQYF. The CDR3 nucleotides are TGTGCCAGCACCTTACTAGCGGGAGGTTTAGAGACCCAGTACTTC.

This rearrangement joins TRBV6-5 to TRBJ1-1; TRBD1 aligns across 9 bases. The CDR3 has 14 residues. The V segment lost 4 bases and the J segment 5 bases; nucleotides outside the gene matches: 5. Germline CDR1 is MNHEY and CDR2 is SVGAGI. The DNA for the CDR3 is TGTGCCAGCAGTTCCGACAGGGGGGGGACTGAAGCTTTCTTT. Its translation is CASSSDRGGTEAFF.

This sequence joins TRBV6-5 and TRBJ2-5; 9 bases align to TRBD1. Germline assignment: CDR1 MNHEY and CDR2 SVGAGI. With 7 bases clipped from V and 5 bases from J, the junction kept 11 bases outside the gene matches. The CDR3 covers 15 residues. CDR3 amino acids: CASTPDRGSRETQYF. CDR3 DNA sequence: TGTGCCAGCACCCCGGACAGGGGCTCCCGGGAGACCCAGTACTTC.

The chain carries TRBV5-1 and TRBJ2-3; 11 nucleotides line up with TRBD2. Trimming took 4 bases from V and 1 from J; bases not matched to a gene: 5. The length of the CDR3 is 16 residues. The germline V gene encodes CDR1 SGHRS and CDR2 YFSETQ. CDR3 amino acids: CASSRSGRAGTDTQYF. As DNA, the CDR3 is TGCGCCAGCAGCCGTAGCGGGAGGGCGGGCACAGATACGCAGTATTTT.

The chain combines TRBV13 with TRBJ1-2; D is ambiguous. V was clipped by 2 bases and J by 5 bases, with 12 bases between them. The germline gives CDR1 PRHDT, CDR2 FYEKMQ (reference sequence). CDR3 length: 14 amino acids. The CDR3 protein is CASSLSLQPYGYTF. The CDR3 bases are TGTGCCAGCAGCTTAAGTTTACAGCCATATGGCTACACCTTC. Looking up the rest from reference TRBV13 and TRBJ1-2 gives the full variable domain: AAGVIQSPRHLIKEKRETATLKCYPIPRHDTVYWYQQGPGQDPQFLISFYEKMQSDKGSIPDRFSAQQFSDYHSELNMSSLELGDSALYFCASSLSLQPYGYTFGSGTRLTVV.

The genes are TRBV7-9 and TRBJ1-6, with D perhaps matching TRBD1 (6 bases). The CDR3 runs 15 residues. CDR1 is SEHNR, CDR2 FQNEAQ, per germline (reference sequence). V lost 4 bases, J lost 7 bases, and 14 bases lay in between. The CDR3 sequence: CASSSEQGTNSPLHF. CDR3 sequence (DNA): TGTGCCAGCAGCTCAGAACAGGGTACGAATTCACCCCTCCACTTT.

The DNA of the CDR3 is TGTGCCAGCAGCCAGCCACCGGGACTAGCGGACAATGAGCAGTTCTTC. This encodes CASSQPPGLADNEQFF. The chain joins TRBV4-2 to TRBJ2-1, with 11 bases matching TRBD2. The germline CDR1 and CDR2 sequences are LGHNA and YNFKEQ. V trimming: 3 bases; J trimming: 5 bases; junction bases outside the gene matches: 6. The CDR3 is 16 amino acids.

The chain employs TRBV15 and TRBJ2-7; D is perhaps TRBD2 (6 bases). This CDR3 spans 20 amino acids. The V end lost 3 bases, the J end lost 4 bases, and 31 bases lay between the germline ends. CDR1 is LNHNV and CDR2 is YYDKDF in the germline V gene (reference sequence). The CDR3 here is CATSRDKMRGPTADGYEQYF. CDR3 DNA sequence: TGTGCCACCAGCAGGGACAAAATGCGGGGCCCTACAGCGGACGGGTACGAGCAGTACTTC. Drawing the rest from reference TRBV15 and TRBJ2-7, the complete variable domain is DAMVIQNPRYQVTQFGKPVTLSCSQTLNHNVMYWYQQKSSQAPKLLFHYYDKDFNNEADTPDNFQSRRPNTSFCFLDIRSPGLGDTAMYLCATSRDKMRGPTADGYEQYFGPGTRLTVT.